A selection of T cell receptor beta chains follows, all from one sample in a study of CD8 T cells in Susac syndrome. TCRdb called the immunoSEQ multiplex PCR reads again in MiXCR, with one record for every CDR3 protein. The sample holds approximately 120,000 distinct CDR3 sequences, 93% seen once. Material for sequencing was CD8+ T cells from PBMCs. The receptors were gathered from a human donor with multiple sclerosis. Each CDR3 is given with its conserved first and last residue. Fields, in order: J gene, V gene, clone size, D gene, CDR3 DNA, CDR3 protein. D genes are given only for firm matches. Some rows have no size entry. The others give once, few or many, or a class for an expanded clone.

TRBJ2-7 TRBV12-3/TRBV12-4 NA NA TGTGCCAGCAGCCGCAGAACGGACACCTACGAGCAGTACTTC CASSRRTDTYEQYF
TRBJ2-1 TRBV7-9 NA NA TGTGCCAGCAGCCCGGAGTCAAAGAGCTCCTACAATGAGCAGTTCTTC CASSPESKSSYNEQFF
TRBJ2-1 TRBV7-3 NA NA TGTGCCAGCAGCCCCAGGGGGGGACAGAGCAATGAGCAGTTCTTC CASSPRGGQSNEQFF
TRBJ2-1 TRBV5-1 NA TRBD1 TGCGCCAGCAGCCTTGGGACAGGGAGAACCTCCTACAATGAGCAGTTCTTC CASSLGTGRTSYNEQFF
TRBJ1-4 TRBV30 NA NA TGTGCCTGGCCGGGTCACTCTCCTGGGGGCCAACTGTTTTTT CAWPGHSPGGQLFF
TRBJ2-3 TRBV6-1 NA TRBD2 TGTGCCAGCAGAGTGACCTCTTGGACTAGCGGGGGGGATAGCACAGATACGCAGTATTTT CASRVTSWTSGGDSTDTQYF
TRBJ1-5 TRBV23-1 NA NA TGCGCCAGCAGTCACAGGGTTCAGCCCCAGCATTTT CASSHRVQPQHF
TRBJ1-4 TRBV7-9 few NA TGTGCCAGCAGCACGACGGAAACTAATGAAAAACTGTTTTTT CASSTTETNEKLFF
TRBJ2-3 TRBV6-2/TRBV6-3 NA NA TGTGCCAGCAGTTTCACGGAGACAGATACGCAGTATTTT CASSFTETDTQYF
TRBJ1-1 TRBV29-1 NA TRBD1 TGCAGCGTCGCAGGGGGTTTTGAGGGTGAAGCTTTCTTT CSVAGGFEGEAFF
TRBJ2-1 TRBV20-1 NA TRBD1 TGCAGTGCTGGTCGGGACAGCTACAATGAGCAGTTCTTC CSAGRDSYNEQFF
TRBJ2-1 TRBV27 NA NA TGTGCCAGCAGTTGGTTTGGGGGTTCCTACAATGAGCAGTTCTTC CASSWFGGSYNEQFF
TRBJ2-7 TRBV9 NA TRBD1 TGTGCCAGCAGCGTAGGGACAGGGGCTTTCTACGAGCAGTACTTC CASSVGTGAFYEQYF